This T cell receptor beta chain was sequenced in a study of T cells in Graves' hyperthyroidism and ophthalmopathy. V lost 3 bases and J lost 0, with 17 bases in between. The CDR3 has 17 residues. The V gene's germline CDR1 is MNHEY and CDR2 SMNVEV (reference sequence). It was RNA transcripts that yielded the amplified TCR beta CDR3 regions. Researchers ran a first-round RT-PCR on the TCR CDR3 using the HTBI primer set. TCRdb re-analysed the multiplex PCR reads in MiXCR, keeping a single row per CDR3 protein. Of 560,000 or so distinct CDR3 sequences in the sample, about 45% are singletons; the top ten hold 8.2%. Study conclusions and caveats: Stable hyperthyroidism and ophthalmopathy were separated using 13 V-J signatures. Most thyroid-expanded clonotypes above 0.001 were also found in blood.

In the case of this clonotype: Its antigen is unidentified.

Newly diagnosed hyperthyroidism patients aged 18 to 65 years had disease lasting under 2 months. Based on clinical symptoms, serum thyroxine and TRAb, thyroid ultrasound and orbital computed tomography, diagnoses were reached. The sample consisted of peripheral blood or thyroid tissue (not recorded which). The TCR sequence derives from a woman aged 18 to 35 with Graves' hyperthyroidism. The V gene is TRBV27, the J gene TRBJ1-1, with D hard to call. CDR3 sequence reads: CASSFYPPEWMNTEAFF. CDR3 coding DNA: TGTGCCAGCAGTTTTTATCCCCCGGAGTGGATGAACACTGAAGCTTTCTTT.